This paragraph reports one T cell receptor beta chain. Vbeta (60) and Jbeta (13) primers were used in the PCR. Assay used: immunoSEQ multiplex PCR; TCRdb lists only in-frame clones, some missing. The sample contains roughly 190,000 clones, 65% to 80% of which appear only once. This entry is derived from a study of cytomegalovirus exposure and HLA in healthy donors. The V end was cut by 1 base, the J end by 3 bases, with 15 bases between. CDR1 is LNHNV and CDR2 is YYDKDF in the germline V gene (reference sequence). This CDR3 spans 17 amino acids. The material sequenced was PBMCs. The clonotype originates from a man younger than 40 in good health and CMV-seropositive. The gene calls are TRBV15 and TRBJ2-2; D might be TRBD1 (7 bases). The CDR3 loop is CATSRGSGRGDTGELFF. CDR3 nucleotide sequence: TGTGCCACCAGCAGAGGTAGCGGCAGGGGGGACACCGGGGAGCTGTTTTTT.